Listed below are T cell receptor beta chains from one sample, sequenced in a study of shared clonotypes between healthy human individuals. Some clones are missing from TCRdb's copy, which holds only in-frame ones; the method was immunoSEQ multiplex PCR. The sample carries approximately 500,000 clones, 96% recorded once. Specimen: naive CD4+ T cells sorted from blood. The source is a woman aged 25 to 39 in good health. Both conserved end residues are part of each CDR3. A D gene is named only where the DNA matches it firmly. The listing skips clone size in some rows; elsewhere it reads once, few, many or a size class.

j_call clone_size cdr3_length d_call v_call cdr3_nt cdr3_aa
TRBJ2-3 - 15 TRBD2 TRBV18 TGTGCCAGCTCACCACCGAGCGGGAGCCCAGATACGCAGTATTTT CASSPPSGSPDTQYF
TRBJ2-7 - 14 - TRBV7-9 TGTGCCAGCAGCCAGGCGGGATACTCCTACGAGCAGTACTTC CASSQAGYSYEQYF
TRBJ2-7 - 13 TRBD1 TRBV19 TGTGCCAGTGGGGACAGGAGCTCCTACGAGCAGTACTTC CASGDRSSYEQYF
TRBJ1-2 few 13 TRBD1 TRBV2 TGTGCCAGCAGCCGGGACAGCCGCATAGGTTCCTCCTTC CASSRDSRIGSSF
TRBJ1-3 - 14 TRBD1 TRBV7-9 TGTGCCAGCAGCTTAGGGACAGGCAGAAACACCATATATTTT CASSLGTGRNTIYF
TRBJ2-7 - 14 - TRBV5-1 TGCGCCAGCAGCTGGGGCGAGAAGACCTACGAGCAGTACTTC CASSWGEKTYEQYF
TRBJ2-6 - 12 - TRBV30 TGTGCCTGGGGGGGCAGGGCCAACGTCCTGACTTTC CAWGGRANVLTF
TRBJ2-5 - 15 TRBD1 TRBV5-6 TGTGCCAGCAGCTGGGCAGGGGGCCCCCAAGAGACCCAGTACTTC CASSWAGGPQETQYF
TRBJ1-2 - 16 TRBD1 TRBV5-1 TGCGCCAGCAGCAGTGGACAGGTTCCGTGGAACTATGGCTACACCTTC CASSSGQVPWNYGYTF
TRBJ2-7 - 13 - TRBV7-2 TGTGCCAGCAGCGGAAAGAGCTCCTACGAGCAGTACTTC CASSGKSSYEQYF
TRBJ2-2 - 17 TRBD2 TRBV19 TGTGCCAGTAGTATGAAGACTAGCGGGAGGTACCCCGGGGAGCTGTTTTTT CASSMKTSGRYPGELFF
TRBJ2-2 - 13 - TRBV9 TGTGCCAGCAGCGTAGTAAGAAACGGGGAGCTGTTTTTT CASSVVRNGELFF
TRBJ1-2 - 16 TRBD1 TRBV5-6 TGTGCCAGCAGCTTGCGGGGGAACAGGGGCAGCTATGGCTACACCTTC CASSLRGNRGSYGYTF
TRBJ2-1 - 16 TRBD2 TRBV5-4 TGTGCCAGCAGCATCGGGACTAGCGGGATTTATAATGAGCAGTTCTTC CASSIGTSGIYNEQFF
TRBJ2-1 - 17 TRBD2 TRBV5-1 TGCGCCAGCAGCGCCACCGGGACTAGCGGGAGGGCCGGTGAGCAGTTCTTC CASSATGTSGRAGEQFF
TRBJ1-1 - 13 - TRBV7-9 TGTGCCAGCAGCTTAGCCACGGGGACTGAAGCTTTCTTT CASSLATGTEAFF